The rows below give T cell receptor beta chains drawn from one sample of a study of sequential checkpoint blockade in melanoma. TCRdb's table, derived via immunoSEQ multiplex PCR, lists solely in-frame clones and lacks some. Of roughly 2,000 clones detected, about 22% appear once; the ten largest clones hold about a fifth. Source: tumor tissue (inferred from file names), taken from a patient given nivolumab and ipilimumab in sequence. These receptors all stem from a human donor with melanoma. The CDR3 runs from the conserved cysteine through the conserved F or W. Each record gives: V gene, CDR3 protein.

TRBV9 | CASSSTGENTQYF
TRBV19 | CASSTGFPYEQYF
TRBV6-8 | CASSLTDNYGYTF
TRBV6-8 | CAGRTGPYEQYF
TRBV29-1 | CSVGLSGETQYF
TRBV9 | CASSVGQSYEQYF
TRBV11-3 | CASNPSLTVGGEKLFF
TRBV30 | CAWSVRRVQETQYF
TRBV6-8 | CAITELADTGELFF
TRBV30 | CAWGHLNQPQHF
TRBV18 | CASSPRTGNTEAFF
TRBV6-8 | CASSPDPSNQPQHF
TRBV6-8 | CASSFPRGRSTGELFF
TRBV19 | CASSRNTEAFF
TRBV11-3 | CASTPGDRMNTEAFF
TRBV5-1 | CASSFQGRLYGYTF
TRBV25-1 | CASSEPGTGNEKLFF
TRBV12-5 | CASTKATANYGYTF
TRBV10-2 | CASSGGTGTRVEPLHF
TRBV9 | CASSVAGQGRGTDTQYF
TRBV6-7 | CASSDMSASGNTIYF
TRBV11-3 | CASSLVASTGELFF
TRBV6-8 | CASSGRDLNTGELFF
TRBV5-1 | CASSQGTRTDTQYF
TRBV19 | CASTPLGQGLNQPQHF
TRBV6-8 | CASRYRDGSYNEQFF
TRBV7-7 | CASSPGQGTREPQHF
TRBV9 | CASSVEASGHNEQFF
TRBV11-3 | CASSGSGSMNTEAFF
TRBV6-8 | CASSYPPRPTNYGYTF